This TCR beta chain was sequenced for a study of T cells in women clearing cervical HPV infection. The wider study: Control women cleared a single incident HPV16 infection within 12 months. For cases, blood was sampled a median around 150 days after lesion detection, interquartile range roughly 85 to 200 days. Study-wide results and caveats: TRBV6-7 abundance was lower in cases than controls (around 0.11% versus 0.16%). Richness plus V gene abundances separated cases from controls with AUC about 0.83.

Trimming removed 8 bases from V and 1 base from J; junction bases left unmatched: 6. The germline CDR1 and CDR2 sequences are SGHTA and FQGNSA. This CDR3 contains 14 residues. Comments on this clone: Antigen unknown. The read halts 3 residues ahead of the CDR3 end, with the missing end drawn from the germline J gene.

The repertoire was sequenced with immunoSEQ multiplex PCR; TCRdb's copy has only in-frame clones and lacks some. This repertoire includes about 32,000 clones. Sequences were obtained from blood buffy coat. The source is a woman aged 18-69 years with a cervical HPV16 infection that either progressed to CIN3+ or cleared (not recorded which). This chain uses TRBV7-2 with TRBJ2-7; 9 bases are a match to TRBD2. The part of the CDR3 DNA that was read is TGTGCCAGCCGGCCAGCGGGAGGATCCTACGAG. It translates to CASRPAGGSYE. The CDR3 as a whole reads CASRPAGGSYEQYF.